A selection of T cell receptor beta chains follows, all from one sample in a study of blood T cells in healthy people across ages. One entry per CDR3 protein, called by TCRdb with MiXCR from the 5' RACE reads. The sample has 980,000 or so distinct CDR3 sequences, 45% to 50% seen once. The sample consisted of blood. All receptors come from a man aged 25 to 45 in good health. The CDR3 runs from the conserved cysteine through the conserved F or W. A D gene is named only where the DNA matches it firmly. Only some rows state a clone size, as once, few, many or a class for expanded clones.

clone_size,v_call,d_call,j_call,cdr3_aa,cdr3_nt
NA,TRBV20-1,TRBD2,TRBJ2-2,CSATPGLANTGELFF,TGCAGTGCCACTCCGGGACTAGCGAACACCGGGGAGCTGTTTTTT
NA,TRBV7-2,NA,TRBJ1-1,CASSANGDAEAFF,TGTGCCAGCAGCGCAAACGGGGACGCTGAAGCTTTCTTT
few,TRBV7-2,NA,TRBJ1-5,CASSPAGVEGQPQHF,TGTGCCAGCAGCCCCGCCGGGGTGGAAGGTCAGCCCCAGCATTTT
few,TRBV6-5,TRBD2,TRBJ2-7,CASSYSPLAGGTYEQYF,TGTGCCAGCAGTTACTCCCCTCTAGCGGGGGGTACCTACGAGCAGTACTTC
NA,TRBV15,TRBD1,TRBJ1-3,CATSRDRTGNTIYF,TGTGCCACCAGCCGGGACAGGACTGGAAACACCATATATTTT
NA,TRBV7-9,TRBD1,TRBJ1-2,CASSNSGGPYGYTF,TGTGCCAGCAGCAATTCAGGGGGTCCCTATGGCTACACCTTC
NA,TRBV7-6,NA,TRBJ2-7,CASSLADSGTLEQYF,TGTGCCAGCAGCTTAGCGGATAGCGGTACCCTCGAGCAGTACTTC
NA,TRBV4-1,TRBD2,TRBJ2-1,CASSQGLASGYNEQFF,TGCGCCAGCAGCCAAGGATTAGCTAGCGGTTACAATGAGCAGTTCTTC
NA,TRBV12-3/TRBV12-4,NA,TRBJ1-1,CASTTGQNTEAFF,TGTGCCAGCACCACGGGACAGAACACTGAAGCTTTCTTT
NA,TRBV5-1,NA,TRBJ2-5,CASSFQSASQETQYF,TGCGCCAGCAGCTTTCAGTCGGCCAGCCAAGAGACCCAGTACTTC
NA,TRBV27,NA,TRBJ1-4,CASRLSEVSNEKLFF,TGTGCCAGCAGATTGTCGGAGGTTTCCAATGAAAAACTGTTTTTT
many,TRBV4-3,NA,TRBJ2-1,CASSRNGGSSYNEQFF,TGCGCCAGCAGCCGAAATGGGGGGTCGTCCTACAATGAGCAGTTCTTC
few,TRBV5-1,NA,TRBJ1-6,CASSSGSIDNSPLHF,TGCGCCAGCAGCTCGGGGAGTATCGATAATTCACCCCTCCACTTT
few,TRBV20-1,TRBD2,TRBJ2-7,CSARTLAGSYEQYF,TGCAGTGCTAGAACCCTAGCGGGGTCCTACGAGCAGTACTTC
once,TRBV6-6,NA,TRBJ2-7,CASRTTGRSSYEQYF,TGTGCCAGCAGAACCACCGGACGGAGCTCCTACGAGCAGTACTTC
NA,TRBV20-1,NA,TRBJ2-6,CSARGGSGTNVLTF,TGCAGTGCTAGGGGGGGCTCTGGGACCAACGTCCTGACTTTC
NA,TRBV27,NA,TRBJ2-1,CASSLSIEGVREIYNEQFF,TGTGCCAGCAGTTTATCGATAGAGGGGGTTAGGGAAATTTACAATGAGCAGTTCTTC
few,TRBV7-2,NA,TRBJ2-7,CASSSDGALSYEQYF,TGTGCCAGCAGCTCGGATGGGGCACTTTCCTACGAGCAGTACTTC
few,TRBV5-1,TRBD1,TRBJ2-7,CASSLIRTGTEQYF,TGCGCCAGCAGCCTAATCCGGACAGGGACCGAGCAGTACTTC
few,TRBV20-1,TRBD2,TRBJ2-1,CSAYTSGVVNEQFF,TGCAGTGCTTATACTAGCGGGGTCGTAAATGAGCAGTTCTTC
NA,TRBV20-1,TRBD1,TRBJ1-2,CSARVTGDLGYGYTF,TGCAGTGCTAGAGTGACAGGGGATTTGGGCTATGGCTACACCTTC
NA,TRBV11-3,NA,TRBJ2-5,CASSLVRPAKETQYF,TGTGCCAGCAGCTTAGTCAGACCCGCGAAGGAGACCCAGTACTTC
NA,TRBV27,TRBD1,TRBJ1-2,CASSPGQGDYGYTF,TGTGCCAGCAGTCCCGGACAGGGCGACTATGGCTACACCTTC
NA,TRBV3-1,TRBD1,TRBJ2-3,CASSQGLPMTGTSDTQYF,TGTGCCAGCAGCCAAGGCTTACCGATGACAGGGACCTCAGATACGCAGTATTTT
few,TRBV12-3/TRBV12-4,TRBD1,TRBJ2-3,CASNTGRNRGGTDTQYF,TGTGCCAGCAATACCGGGCGGAACAGGGGTGGGACAGATACGCAGTATTTT
NA,TRBV7-9,TRBD1,TRBJ1-2,CASSFAGGDGYTF,TGTGCCAGCAGCTTTGCAGGGGGAGATGGCTACACCTTC
many,TRBV7-2,NA,TRBJ2-7,CASSSGGLRYEQYF,TGTGCCAGCAGCTCCGGGGGACTTCGCTACGAGCAGTACTTC
NA,TRBV7-6,TRBD2,TRBJ2-7,CASSSTGTTFYEQYF,TGTGCCAGCAGCTCAACCGGGACTACTTTCTACGAGCAGTACTTC
NA,TRBV20-1,TRBD1,TRBJ2-6,CSAITGGSGANVLTF,TGCAGTGCAATTACAGGGGGCTCTGGGGCCAACGTCCTGACTTTC
few,TRBV7-2,TRBD1,TRBJ1-5,CASSLSGAGGISQPQHF,TGTGCCAGCAGCTTAAGCGGGGCAGGGGGCATCAGTCAGCCCCAGCATTTT
NA,TRBV6-5,NA,TRBJ2-1,CASSAGDRGYNEQFF,TGTGCCAGCAGCGCCGGGGATAGGGGCTACAATGAGCAGTTCTTC
few,TRBV5-1,NA,TRBJ1-2,CASSLAREDNYGYTF,TGCGCCAGCAGCTTGGCCAGGGAGGATAACTATGGCTACACCTTC
NA,TRBV18,NA,TRBJ2-5,CASSPSEGRQETQYF,TGTGCCAGCTCACCATCTGAGGGACGTCAAGAGACCCAGTACTTC
NA,TRBV10-3,TRBD1,TRBJ2-6,CAISDQQGSSGANVLTF,TGTGCCATCAGTGACCAACAGGGGAGCTCTGGGGCCAACGTCCTGACTTTC
NA,TRBV3-1,NA,TRBJ2-3,CASSQGIGAPGQDTQYF,TGTGCCAGCAGCCAAGGGATCGGGGCCCCGGGGCAGGATACGCAGTATTTT
NA,TRBV29-1,NA,TRBJ2-7,CSVVGASYEQYF,TGCAGCGTCGTCGGGGCGTCCTACGAGCAGTACTTC
few,TRBV2,TRBD1,TRBJ1-2,CASTTTGFGYTF,TGTGCCAGCACCACGACAGGGTTCGGCTACACCTTC
few,TRBV7-2,TRBD2,TRBJ2-3,CASSSDSGGQGDTQYF,TGTGCCAGCAGCTCCGATAGCGGGGGGCAGGGAGATACGCAGTATTTT
few,TRBV9,NA,TRBJ1-1,CASSPAAHTEAFF,TGTGCCAGCAGCCCCGCCGCACACACTGAAGCTTTCTTT
few,TRBV12-3/TRBV12-4,NA,TRBJ1-5,CASSPTGTRGDRAQHF,TGTGCCAGCAGTCCCACCGGGACACGGGGAGATAGGGCCCAGCATTTT
NA,TRBV7-9,NA,TRBJ2-5,CASGYRSQETQYF,TGTGCCAGCGGGTATCGTTCCCAAGAGACCCAGTACTTC
few,TRBV29-1,TRBD1,TRBJ1-2,CSVEDRQAGNYGYTF,TGCAGCGTTGAGGACAGGCAAGCTGGTAACTATGGCTACACCTTC
few,TRBV20-1,NA,TRBJ1-2,CSVGGDYYGYTF,TGCAGTGTTGGAGGAGACTACTATGGCTACACCTTC